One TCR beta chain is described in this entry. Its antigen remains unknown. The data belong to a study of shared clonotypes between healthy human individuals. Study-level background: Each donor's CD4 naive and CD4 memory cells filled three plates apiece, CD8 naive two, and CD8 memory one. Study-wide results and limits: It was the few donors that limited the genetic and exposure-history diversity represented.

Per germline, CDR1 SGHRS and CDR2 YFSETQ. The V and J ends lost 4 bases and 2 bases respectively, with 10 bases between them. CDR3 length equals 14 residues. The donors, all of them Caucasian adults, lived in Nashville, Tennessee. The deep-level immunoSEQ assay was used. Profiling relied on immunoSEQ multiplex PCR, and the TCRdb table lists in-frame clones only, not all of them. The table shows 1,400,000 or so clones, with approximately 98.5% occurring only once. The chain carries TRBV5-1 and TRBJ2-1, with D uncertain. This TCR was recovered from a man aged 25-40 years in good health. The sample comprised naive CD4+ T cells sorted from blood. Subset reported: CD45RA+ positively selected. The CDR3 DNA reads TGCGCCAGCAGCCTCGCGAGTACCTACAATGAGCAGTTCTTC. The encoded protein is CASSLASTYNEQFF.